This T cell receptor (beta chain) was recorded in a study of cytomegalovirus exposure and HLA in healthy donors (TCRdb year 2017). Context from the whole study: According to a later analysis, the 110 or so validation repertoires were produced on the same platform as the roughly 700 repertoires of the first cohort. The study aimed to test whether cataloging public T cell receptors could reveal signatures of past pathogen exposure. A separate validation cohort of roughly 130 different subjects was used in addition to the roughly 700-subject first cohort. To predict cytomegalovirus infection status, the study combined high-throughput TCR immunosequencing, statistical association of individual TCRs with disease status, and machine learning. The paper as a whole reports these results and caveats: In vitro tests confirmed that a few of the cytomegalovirus-associated TCR beta chains recognize cytomegalovirus antigens. The classifier was reported to diagnose cytomegalovirus status with high specificity and sensitivity in both the original and validation cohorts. Across donors, most TCR sequences were observed very rarely, whereas some public TCRs were present in many individuals. The study listed 150 to 200 TCR beta chains as associated with cytomegalovirus. All 120 or so repertoires were used to score co-occurrence in the validation cohort in a later analysis, because that analysis had no HLA typing for the cohort. In a later analysis, TCRs clustered in the first cohort were found to also tend to co-occur in the roughly 130 validation repertoires, with 85% to 95% of cluster scores above 0. The authors suggested that the approach could potentially be extended to other disease states and immunological phenotypes.

V lost 0 bases and J lost 0 bases; the stretch between them is 12 bases long. The CDR3 starts with the cysteine, ends with the phenylalanine, and has 18 residues. Of the read, only the CDR3 DNA is kept; its 54 bases are in frame from base 1. The germline V gene sets CDR1 to LGHNA and CDR2 to YSLEER. Regarding this clone: Its antigen is unknown. Nothing much larger sits one base from this clone, and base qualities are not available.

Separate from the approximately 700-subject first cohort, the validation cohort of about 110 subjects was the group to which the donors belonged. Library preparation employed the immunoSEQ multiplex PCR assay. The original pipeline was this. A statistical classification framework was built for diagnosing cytomegalovirus status from the catalog of TCR beta chain sequences. The clones in this table, taken by TCRdb from immuneACCESS, are in-frame only. Not every clone is retained; where verified, under half of the shortfall comes from an unresolved V gene, and the cause of the rest is unknown. Clone size and V and J calls were adopted from that table, with D and trimming inferred from the DNA. Counted in this sample were 150,000 to 200,000 clones; around 81% of them appeared once. The ten largest clonotypes hold approximately 3% of the sample.

What was sequenced was PBMCs. The receptor was derived from a woman between 18 and 30 years old in good health and CMV-seropositive. The V and J genes are TRBV4-3 and TRBJ2-6; tentative D gene TRBD1, with 6 bases matching. The CDR3 amino acid sequence is: CASSQEHRAYSGANVLTF. DNA sequence: TGCGCCAGCAGCCAAGAACACAGGGCCTACTCTGGGGCCAACGTCCTGACTTTC.